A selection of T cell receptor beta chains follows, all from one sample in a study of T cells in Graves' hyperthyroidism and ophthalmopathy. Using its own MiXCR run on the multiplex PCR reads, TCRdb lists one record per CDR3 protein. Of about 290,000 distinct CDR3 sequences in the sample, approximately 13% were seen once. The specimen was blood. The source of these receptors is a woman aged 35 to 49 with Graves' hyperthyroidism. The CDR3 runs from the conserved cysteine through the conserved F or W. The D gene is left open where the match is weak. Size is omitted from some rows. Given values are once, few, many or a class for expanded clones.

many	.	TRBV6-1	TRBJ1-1	CATSSQQVNTEAFF	TGTGCCACCTCGTCACAACAGGTGAACACTGAAGCTTTCTTT
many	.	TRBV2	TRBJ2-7	CASMGASYEQYF	TGTGCCAGCATGGGGGCAAGCTACGAGCAGTACTTC
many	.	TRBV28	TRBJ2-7	CASLPLQTDPYQQYF	TGTGCCAGCCTTCCCTTGCAGACTGATCCCTACCAGCAGTACTTC
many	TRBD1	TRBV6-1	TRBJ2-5	CASSGQGKGETQYF	TGTGCCAGCTCGGGACAGGGGAAAGGAGAGACCCAGTACTTC
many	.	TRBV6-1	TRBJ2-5	CASSSDIQETQYF	TGTGCCAGCAGCTCGGACATCCAAGAGACCCAGTACTTC
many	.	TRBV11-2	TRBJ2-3	CASSTTTDTQYF	TGTGCCAGCAGCACGACCACAGATACGCAGTATTTT
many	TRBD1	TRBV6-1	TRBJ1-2	CATRSPDRVRGYTF	TGTGCCACGCGCAGCCCGGACAGGGTGAGAGGCTACACCTTC
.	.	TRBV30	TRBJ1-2	CAWSEGRSYGYTF	TGTGCCTGGAGTGAGGGAAGGAGCTATGGCTACACCTTC
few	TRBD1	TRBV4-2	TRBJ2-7	CASSQDRGSYEQYF	TGTGCCAGCAGCCAGGACAGGGGTTCCTACGAGCAGTACTTC
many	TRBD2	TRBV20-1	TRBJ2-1	CSAIHILAGIGDEQFF	TGCAGTGCTATTCACATACTAGCGGGAATAGGCGATGAGCAGTTCTTC
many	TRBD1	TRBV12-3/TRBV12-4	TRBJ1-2	CASTPGGVSYGYTF	TGTGCCAGCACCCCAGGGGGCGTCAGCTATGGCTACACCTTC
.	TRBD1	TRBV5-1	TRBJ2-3	CARTTGEASTDTQYF	TGCGCCAGGACAACAGGGGAAGCTAGCACAGATACGCAGTATTTT
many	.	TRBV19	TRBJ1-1	CASSRTGIRRTEAFF	TGTGCCAGTAGTCGAACAGGGATAAGGCGGACTGAAGCTTTCTTT
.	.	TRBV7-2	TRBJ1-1	CASSSGGMNTEAFF	TGTGCCAGCAGCTCGGGGGGGATGAACACTGAAGCTTTCTTT
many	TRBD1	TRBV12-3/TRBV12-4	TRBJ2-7	CASRQGTTSFFEQYF	TGTGCCAGCAGACAGGGGACAACCTCTTTCTTCGAGCAGTACTTC
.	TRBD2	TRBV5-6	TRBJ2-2	CASSVTSGVTGELFF	TGTGCCAGCAGCGTCACTAGCGGGGTGACCGGGGAGCTGTTTTTT
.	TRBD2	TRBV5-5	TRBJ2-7	CASSDLAGANEQDF	TGTGCCAGCAGCGACTTAGCGGGAGCTAACGAGCAGGACTTC
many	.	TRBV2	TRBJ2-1	CASSVGQYNEQFF	TGTGCCAGCAGTGTAGGGCAGTACAATGAGCAGTTCTTC
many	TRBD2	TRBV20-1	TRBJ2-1	CSASPGLGADEQFF	TGCAGTGCTTCGCCGGGACTAGGGGCCGATGAGCAGTTCTTC
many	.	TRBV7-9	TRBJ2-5	CASSYRQLQETQYF	TGTGCCAGCAGCTACCGACAGCTCCAAGAGACCCAGTACTTC
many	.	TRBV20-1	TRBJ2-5	CSARDGSWQETQYF	TGCAGTGCCCGTGATGGGTCCTGGCAAGAGACCCAGTACTTC
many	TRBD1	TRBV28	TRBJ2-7	CASSLWQGASSYEQYF	TGTGCCAGCAGTTTATGGCAGGGGGCGAGCTCCTACGAGCAGTACTTC
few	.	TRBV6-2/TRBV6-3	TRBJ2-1	CASSLSGVNEQFF	TGTGCCAGCAGTCTTAGCGGTGTCAATGAGCAGTTCTTC
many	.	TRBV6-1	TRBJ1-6	CASKAGDGSPLHF	TGTGCCAGCAAGGCAGGGGATGGTTCACCCCTCCACTTT
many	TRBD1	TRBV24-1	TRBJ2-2	CATSDSGTGHTGELFF	TGTGCCACCAGTGATTCCGGGACAGGGCACACCGGGGAGCTGTTTTTT
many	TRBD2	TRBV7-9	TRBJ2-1	CASSVRAGENEQFF	TGTGCCAGCAGCGTCAGAGCGGGAGAGAATGAGCAGTTCTTC
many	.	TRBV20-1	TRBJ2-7	CSARGIADSSYEQYF	TGCAGTGCTCGAGGTATAGCGGACAGCTCCTACGAGCAGTACTTC
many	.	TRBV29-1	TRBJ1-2	CSVVGLARGGYGYTF	TGCAGCGTTGTGGGCCTGGCCAGGGGAGGTTATGGCTACACCTTC
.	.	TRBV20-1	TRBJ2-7	CSARSPGAAYEQYF	TGCAGTGCTAGGAGCCCCGGCGCGGCCTACGAGCAGTACTTC
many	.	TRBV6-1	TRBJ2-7	CASSEEVEGSIYEQYF	TGTGCCAGCAGTGAAGAAGTTGAGGGCAGCATCTACGAGCAGTACTTC
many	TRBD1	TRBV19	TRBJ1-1	CASSMGQGAYEAFF	TGTGCCAGTAGTATGGGACAGGGGGCTTATGAAGCTTTCTTT
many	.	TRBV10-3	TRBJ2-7	CAIRAQGLGDEQYF	TGTGCCATCAGGGCTCAGGGATTAGGCGACGAGCAGTACTTC
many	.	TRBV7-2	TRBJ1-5	CASSHRVNQPQHF	TGTGCCAGCAGCCACAGAGTTAATCAGCCCCAGCATTTT
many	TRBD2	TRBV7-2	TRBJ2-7	CASSYGTSASYEQYF	TGTGCCAGCAGCTATGGGACTAGCGCCTCCTACGAGCAGTACTTC
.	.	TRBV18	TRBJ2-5	CASSPGEGIQETQYF	TGTGCCAGCTCACCAGGGGAAGGGATCCAAGAGACCCAGTACTTC
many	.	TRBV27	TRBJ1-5	CASSASIGQPQHF	TGTGCCAGCAGTGCCTCGATCGGGCAGCCCCAGCATTTT
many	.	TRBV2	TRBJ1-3	CASNRDLSGNTIYF	TGTGCCAGCAATAGGGACCTCTCTGGAAACACCATATATTTT
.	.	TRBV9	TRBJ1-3	CASSVEGNTIYF	TGTGCCAGCAGCGTGGAGGGAAACACCATATATTTT
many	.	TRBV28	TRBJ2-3	CASSPVGERTDTQYF	TGTGCCAGCAGTCCCGTGGGGGAGAGGACAGATACGCAGTATTTT
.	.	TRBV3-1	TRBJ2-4	CASSQEDRKNIQYF	TGTGCCAGCAGCCAAGAGGACAGAAAAAACATTCAGTACTTC
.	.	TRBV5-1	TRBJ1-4	CASSLGGEEKLFF	TGCGCCAGCAGCTTGGGGGGGGAGGAAAAACTGTTTTTT
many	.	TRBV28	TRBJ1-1	CASTQGGGLTEAFF	TGTGCCAGCACCCAAGGTGGGGGTCTCACTGAAGCTTTCTTT
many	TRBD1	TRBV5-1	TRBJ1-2	CASSLTQLTGGDGYTF	TGCGCCAGCAGCTTGACCCAACTGACAGGGGGAGATGGCTACACCTTC
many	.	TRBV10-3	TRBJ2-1	CAISGGPRAMASYNEQFF	TGTGCCATCAGTGGCGGACCGCGCGCTATGGCGTCCTACAATGAGCAGTTCTTC
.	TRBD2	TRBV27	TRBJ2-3	CTSRTHRTSGQRGDTQYF	TGTACCAGCAGAACTCACCGGACTAGCGGGCAGAGGGGGGATACGCAGTATTTT
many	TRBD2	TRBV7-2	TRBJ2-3	CASSSSGSPDTQYF	TGTGCCAGCAGTTCTAGCGGGAGTCCAGATACGCAGTATTTT
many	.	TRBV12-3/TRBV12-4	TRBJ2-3	CASSLEITQYF	TGTGCCAGCAGTTTAGAAATAACGCAGTATTTT
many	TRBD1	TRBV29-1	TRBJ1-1	CSVVTGMVNTEAFF	TGCAGCGTCGTGACAGGGATGGTGAACACTGAAGCTTTCTTT
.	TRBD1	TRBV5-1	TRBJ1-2	CASSLGDRHYGYSF	TGCGCCAGCAGCTTGGGGGACAGGCACTATGGCTACTCCTTC
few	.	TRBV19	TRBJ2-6	CASSTQASSGANVLTF	TGTGCCAGTAGTACACAAGCTTCCTCTGGGGCCAACGTCCTGACTTTC
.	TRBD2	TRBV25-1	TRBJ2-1	CASSVRGLAGGLSYNEQFF	TGTGCCAGCAGTGTCCGGGGACTAGCGGGAGGCCTGTCCTACAATGAGCAGTTCTTC
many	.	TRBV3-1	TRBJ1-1	CASSQVRENTEAFF	TGTGCCAGCAGCCAAGTTCGGGAGAACACTGAAGCTTTCTTT
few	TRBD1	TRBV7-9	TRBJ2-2	CASSPGQGLTGELFF	TGTGCCAGCAGCCCGGGACAGGGCCTCACCGGGGAGCTGTTTTTT
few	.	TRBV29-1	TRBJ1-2	CSVGGQGRGYTF	TGCAGCGTTGGGGGACAAGGAAGAGGCTACACCTTC